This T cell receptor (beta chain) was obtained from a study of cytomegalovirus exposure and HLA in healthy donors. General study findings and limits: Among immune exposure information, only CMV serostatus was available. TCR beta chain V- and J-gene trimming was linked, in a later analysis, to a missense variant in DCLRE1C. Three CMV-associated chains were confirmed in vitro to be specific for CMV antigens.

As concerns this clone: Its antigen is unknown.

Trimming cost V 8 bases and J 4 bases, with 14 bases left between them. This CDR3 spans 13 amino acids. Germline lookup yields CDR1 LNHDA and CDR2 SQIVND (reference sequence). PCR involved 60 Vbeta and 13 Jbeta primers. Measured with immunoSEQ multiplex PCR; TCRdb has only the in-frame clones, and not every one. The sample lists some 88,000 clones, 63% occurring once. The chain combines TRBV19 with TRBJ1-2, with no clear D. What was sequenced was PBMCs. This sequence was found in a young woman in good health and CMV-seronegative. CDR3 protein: CASWSRLFYGYTF. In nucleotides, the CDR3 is TGTGCCAGTTGGAGCCGACTTTTCTATGGCTACACCTTC.